This TCR beta chain was found in a study of blood T cell repertoires in COVID-19. This CDR3 contains 15 residues. V was cut by 6 bases and J by 1 base, with 13 bases left in between. Germline CDR1 SGHRS, CDR2 YFSETQ. This clone was detected only a few times. In the original workflow: Researchers report that nucleated cell counts were estimated from reference gene primer amplification. The data were produced by immunoSEQ multiplex PCR, yet TCRdb's version contains in-frame clones alone and is incomplete. V and J calls and clone size are given by that table; D and trimming were obtained from the DNA. The sample carries around 370,000 clones, over 80% recorded once. Followed over time, Seattle patients had been enrolled while infection was active.

Sequenced sample: peripheral blood. The V gene is TRBV5-1, the J gene TRBJ2-2, with D hard to call. This sequence was found in a woman in her fifties or sixties with COVID-19, enrolled during active disease. CDR3 coding DNA: TGCGCCAGCATTGACGGGTTCCGGAACACCGGGGAGCTGTTTTTT. Its protein is CASIDGFRNTGELFF.